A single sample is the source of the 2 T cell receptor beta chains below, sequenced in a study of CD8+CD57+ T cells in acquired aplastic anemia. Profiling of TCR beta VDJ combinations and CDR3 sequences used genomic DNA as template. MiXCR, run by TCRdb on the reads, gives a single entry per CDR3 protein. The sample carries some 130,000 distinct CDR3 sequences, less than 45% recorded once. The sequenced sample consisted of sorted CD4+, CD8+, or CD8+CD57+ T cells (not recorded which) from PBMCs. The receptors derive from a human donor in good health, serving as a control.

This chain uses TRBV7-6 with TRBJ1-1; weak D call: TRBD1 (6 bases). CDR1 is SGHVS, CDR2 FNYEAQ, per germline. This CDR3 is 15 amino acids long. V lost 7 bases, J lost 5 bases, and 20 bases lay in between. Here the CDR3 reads CASTKARGDNTEAFF. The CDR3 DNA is TGTGCCAGCACCAAGGCGAGAGGGGACAATACTGAAGCTTTCTTT.

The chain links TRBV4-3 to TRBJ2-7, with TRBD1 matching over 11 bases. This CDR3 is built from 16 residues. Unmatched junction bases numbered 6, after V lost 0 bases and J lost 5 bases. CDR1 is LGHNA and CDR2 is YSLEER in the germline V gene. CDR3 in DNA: TGCGCCAGCAGCCAAGAGGACAGGGGGCTTATCGACGAGCAGTACTTC. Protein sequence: CASSQEDRGLIDEQYF.